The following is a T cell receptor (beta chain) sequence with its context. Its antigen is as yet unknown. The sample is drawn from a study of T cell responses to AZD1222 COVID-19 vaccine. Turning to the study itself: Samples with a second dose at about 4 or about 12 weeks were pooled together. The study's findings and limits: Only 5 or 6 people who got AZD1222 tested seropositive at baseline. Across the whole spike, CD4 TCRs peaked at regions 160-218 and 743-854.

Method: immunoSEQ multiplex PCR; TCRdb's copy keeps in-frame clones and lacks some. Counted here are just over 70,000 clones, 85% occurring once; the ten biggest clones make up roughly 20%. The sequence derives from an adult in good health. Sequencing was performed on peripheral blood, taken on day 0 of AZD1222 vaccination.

CDR3 residues: CASSDRDNTGELFF. For the CDR3, the DNA is TGTGCCAGCAGTGACCGGGACAACACCGGGGAGCTGTTTTTT. The V gene is TRBV6-4, the J gene TRBJ2-2; either TRBD1 or TRBD2 may supply D (5 bases each). Trimming removed 2 bases from V and 2 bases from J, with 6 bases in between. Germline V gene sequence: CDR1 MRHNA, CDR2 SNTAGT. The CDR3 spans 14 residues.